This note documents a single T cell receptor beta chain sequence. How the authors handled the data: Cell counts per sample came from amplifying reference gene primers. Clones were sequenced by immunoSEQ multiplex PCR, and TCRdb holds only the in-frame ones, with some missing. Clone size and the V and J calls come from that table; the DNA yielded D and trimming. The sample holds 400,000 to 450,000 clones, roughly 85% seen once. The data are from a study of blood T cell repertoires in COVID-19. Whole-study context: The origin of the acute and convalescent COVID-19 samples was the United States, Italy and Spain.

Sample: peripheral blood. The TCR originated in a young woman with active or convalescent COVID-19.

CDR3 protein: CASYSFNYGYTF. CDR3 in DNA: TGTGCCAGCTACAGCTTTAACTATGGCTACACCTTC. This sequence joins TRBV19 and TRBJ1-2, with D hard to call. CDR1 and CDR2 from the germline V gene are LNHDA and SQIVND (reference sequence). V was clipped by 9 bases and J by 1 base, with 9 bases between them. There are 12 residues in the CDR3.